The 20 T cell receptor beta chains below were found in one sample sequenced in a study of CD8 T cells in Susac syndrome. RNA in amounts of about 0.5 to 1 ug was reverse transcribed with random hexamers. One entry per CDR3 protein results from TCRdb running MiXCR on the immunoSEQ multiplex PCR reads. In the table there are about 210,000 distinct CDR3 sequences, 95% of which are singletons. What was sequenced was CD4+ T cells from PBMCs. The receptors stem from a human donor with multiple sclerosis.

The genes are TRBV20-1 and TRBJ1-2; 7 positions match TRBD1. The germline CDR1 and CDR2 sequences are DFQATT and SNEGSKA (reference sequence). The CDR3 sequence is 15 residues long. Germline trimming cut 3 bases from V and 4 bases from J; bases unmatched to any gene: 11. The CDR3: CSASFPGQPSYGYTF. The CDR3 DNA reads as TGCAGTGCTAGTTTTCCGGGACAGCCTTCCTATGGCTACACCTTC.

The V gene is TRBV28, the J gene TRBJ2-1; maybe TRBD1 (7 bases). The CDR3 totals 14 residues. Germline CDR1 and CDR2: MDHEN and SYDVKM. The V end was cut by 8 bases, the J end by 4 bases, with 15 bases between. The CDR3: CASLPGGGYNEQFF. CDR3 nucleotides: TGTGCCAGCCTCCCAGGGGGAGGTTACAATGAGCAGTTCTTC.

The chain employs TRBV3-1 and TRBJ2-6; 9 bases align to TRBD1. Trimming removed 0 bases from V and 2 bases from J; junction bases left unmatched: 5. Germline V gene sequence: CDR1 LGHDT, CDR2 YNNKEL (reference sequence). This CDR3 region has 18 residues. For the CDR3, the DNA is TGTGCCAGCAGCCAAGACCCTCGGACAGGGGCTGGGGCCAACGTCCTGACTTTC. Protein: CASSQDPRTGAGANVLTF.

V usage is TRBV30 and J usage is TRBJ2-1; 8 positions match TRBD1. Germline lookup yields CDR1 GTSNPN and CDR2 SVGIG (reference sequence). V shed 4 bases and J 5 bases; nucleotides not matched to a gene: 4. The CDR3 has 13 amino acids. Written as DNA, the CDR3 is TGTGCCTGGACTCAGGGGGCTAACAATGAGCAGTTCTTC. Translating it yields CAWTQGANNEQFF.

The chain combines TRBV12-3 or TRBV12-4 with TRBJ2-2, with 7 bases that match TRBD1. The CDR3 is 14 residues long. Unmatched junction bases numbered 7, after V lost 6 bases and J lost 6 bases. CDR3 sequence (DNA): TGTGCCAGCAGAGTCGGGACAGTTCCCGGGGAGCTGTTTTTT. Its protein product is CASRVGTVPGELFF.

The gene calls are TRBV4-1 and TRBJ2-7; 10 bases line up with TRBD1. The CDR3 loop spans 16 amino acids. Germline CDR1 is MGHRA and CDR2 is YSYEKL. Trimming cost V 1 base and J 3 bases; bases outside gene matches: 6. The CDR3 DNA sequence: TGCGCCAGCAGCCAAGTTGGGACAGGGGTCGTCTACGAGCAGTACTTC. Translated, it gives CASSQVGTGVVYEQYF.

J is TRBJ1-2 and V is TRBV25-1, with no clear D. Trimming removed 3 bases from V and 2 bases from J, with 4 bases in between. The CDR3 extends over 12 amino acids. The V gene's germline CDR1 is MGHDK and CDR2 SYGVNS. DNA for the CDR3: TGTGCCAGCAGTGACAAAAACTATGGCTACACCTTC. The encoded protein is CASSDKNYGYTF.

The chain is built from TRBV2 and TRBJ2-3; no definite D call. This CDR3 is 12 amino acids long. The germline CDR1 and CDR2 sequences are SNHLY and FYNNEI. V was cut by 6 bases and J by 5 bases, with 9 bases left in between. CDR3 coding DNA: TGTGCCAGCAGGGAATACGGAGATACGCAGTATTTT. It is translated as CASREYGDTQYF.

This rearrangement joins TRBV28 to TRBJ1-5; D is perhaps TRBD1 (5 bases). V lost 2 bases and J 7 bases, leaving 15 bases between the germline ends. Per the germline V gene, CDR1 is MDHEN and CDR2 is SYDVKM. CDR3 length: 15 residues. DNA of the CDR3: TGTGCCAGCAGTTTAGGCGCAGGGCGGAGGCAGCCCCAGCATTTT. Encoded protein: CASSLGAGRRQPQHF.

The chain uses TRBV9 and TRBJ2-4, with D perhaps assigned TRBD1 or TRBD2 (6 bases each). The V gene's germline CDR1 is SGDLS and CDR2 YYNGEE. Trimming removed 7 bases from V and 0 bases from J, with 8 bases in between. The CDR3 spans 13 residues. The CDR3 reads CASGGLAKNIQYF. The CDR3 DNA reads as TGTGCCAGCGGGGGGCTAGCCAAAAACATTCAGTACTTC.

The V call is TRBV6-1, the J call TRBJ2-5; 7 bases map to TRBD2. V was pared by 6 bases and J by 2 bases, with 12 bases of the junction left unmatched. Germline loops: CDR1 MNHNS, CDR2 SASEGT. The CDR3 sequence is 16 residues long. The CDR3 region has the DNA TGTGCCAGCAGGCCCTCCCGACCCGGGGGGCAAGAGACCCAGTACTTC. It translates to CASRPSRPGGQETQYF.

The chain links TRBV6-1 to TRBJ2-5; 8 bases match TRBD2. Losses at the gene ends were 3 bases for V and 2 bases for J; bases not matched to a gene: 5. The CDR3 consists of 15 residues. Per germline, CDR1 MNHNS and CDR2 SASEGT. This CDR3 is CASSDSGRVQETQYF. The CDR3, as DNA: TGTGCCAGCAGTGACAGCGGGAGAGTTCAAGAGACCCAGTACTTC.

The table lists this clonotype with a few counts. The CDR3 protein is CASSFGQPQHF. The CDR3 DNA reads as TGTGCCAGCAGTTTTGGTCAGCCCCAGCATTTT. The rearrangement links TRBV12-3 or TRBV12-4 to TRBJ1-5; D is undetermined. The CDR3 sequence is 11 residues long. The ends were cut back, 3 bases at V and 6 bases at J, with 3 bases in the middle.

The rearrangement joins TRBV20-1 to TRBJ1-2; possible D gene TRBD1, 6 bases. This CDR3 spans 13 amino acids. Between the trimmed V and J ends, which lost 4 bases and 3 bases, there was a span of 12 bases. Germline loops: CDR1 DFQATT, CDR2 SNEGSKA (reference sequence). CDR3 protein: CSATDGGDYGYTF. Written as DNA, the CDR3 is TGCAGTGCTACTGACGGGGGCGACTATGGCTACACCTTC.

The chain carries TRBV15 and TRBJ2-3; unclear D gene. The V gene's germline CDR1 is LNHNV and CDR2 YYDKDF (reference sequence). The CDR3 loop spans 16 amino acids. Trimming removed 0 bases from V and 5 bases from J, with 15 bases in between. The CDR3 bases are TGTGCCACCAGCAGAGACCTGAGGTCTCGGATAGATACGCAGTATTTT. It specifies CATSRDLRSRIDTQYF.

V usage is TRBV30 and J usage is TRBJ1-1; D is perhaps TRBD1 (5 bases). The CDR3 has 14 residues. CDR1 is GTSNPN, CDR2 SVGIG, per germline (reference sequence). Trimming stripped 0 bases from V and 1 base from J, with 9 bases between. CDR3 in DNA: TGTGCCTGGAGTGTAGGGAGGGGGAACACTGAAGCTTTCTTT. Protein product: CAWSVGRGNTEAFF. Using reference TRBV30 and TRBJ1-1 for the parts outside the CDR3, the full variable domain is SQTIHQWPATLVQPVGSPLSLECTVEGTSNPNLYWYRQAAGRGLQLLFYSVGIGQISSEVPQNLSASRPQDRQFILSSKKLLLSDSGFYLCAWSVGRGNTEAFFGQGTRLTVV.

The chain combines TRBV12-3 or TRBV12-4 with TRBJ2-1; 9 bases fit TRBD1. V lost 4 bases and J lost 4; bases outside the gene matches: 5. The CDR3 sequence is 15 residues long. As DNA, the CDR3 is TGTGCCAGCAGTTACGGGACAGGGATTTACAATGAGCAGTTCTTC. This translates into CASSYGTGIYNEQFF.

The CDR3 coding sequence is TGTGCCAGCAGCCAAGTCGTTGCCGGGGAGCTGTTTTTT. Translating it yields CASSQVVAGELFF. The J gene is TRBJ2-2, the V gene TRBV4-2; D is undetermined. V lost 1 base and J lost 6, with 6 bases in between. There are 13 residues in the CDR3. The germline V gene encodes CDR1 LGHNA and CDR2 YNFKEQ.

The rearrangement uses TRBV3-1 and TRBJ1-1; 7 bases are a match to TRBD1. V shed 3 bases and J 4 bases; nucleotides not matched to a gene: 2. CDR1 is LGHDT and CDR2 is YNNKEL in the germline V gene (reference sequence). The CDR3 length is 13 residues. The CDR3 bases are TGTGCCAGCAGCCAGCAGGGGGGCACTGAAGCTTTCTTT. Protein: CASSQQGGTEAFF. The full variable domain, its missing parts supplied by reference TRBV3-1 and TRBJ1-1, is DTAVSQTPKYLVTQMGNDKSIKCEQNLGHDTMYWYKQDSKKFLKIMFSYNNKELIINETVPNRFSPKSPDKAHLNLHINSLELGDSAVYFCASSQQGGTEAFFGQGTRLTVV.

The J gene is TRBJ2-7, the V gene TRBV2, with TRBD2 matching over 9 bases. This CDR3 has 15 amino acids. V lost 2 bases and J lost 6; bases outside the gene matches: 8. The germline CDR1 and CDR2 sequences are SNHLY and FYNNEI. The CDR3 loop is CASSEKIAGALEQYF. CDR3 sequence (DNA): TGTGCCAGCAGTGAAAAAATAGCGGGAGCACTCGAGCAGTACTTC. The full variable domain, completed using reference TRBV2 and TRBJ2-7, is EPEVTQTPSHQVTQMGQEVILRCVPISNHLYFYWYRQILGQKVEFLVSFYNNEISEKSEIFDDQFSVERPDGSNFTLKIRSTKLEDSAMYFCASSEKIAGALEQYFGPGTRLTVT.